At least ten counts were recorded for the clone carrying this T cell receptor (beta chain). Its antigen is undetermined. This sample was taken from a study of T cells in Graves' hyperthyroidism and ophthalmopathy. General observations from the study: The model identified upcoming ophthalmopathy a median approximately six months ahead of onset.

V shed 4 bases and J shed 3 bases, with 12 bases lying between them. Looked up from germline, CDR1 is SQVTM and CDR2 is ANQGSEA. The CDR3 spans 14 residues. Patients were excluded because of uncontrolled infection, other autoimmune disease, pregnancy or lactation. Regions amplified from RNA transcripts were the TCR beta CDR3 regions. First-round RT-PCR of the TCR CDR3 relied on the HTBI primer set. Using its own MiXCR run on the multiplex PCR reads, TCRdb lists one record per CDR3 protein. The data contain hundreds of thousands of distinct CDR3 sequences, 35% of them seen just once; the ten biggest clones take up around 32%.

The chain links TRBV29-1 to TRBJ1-4; TRBD1 is a possible D gene (5 bases). Specimen: blood. The sequence was obtained from a woman in her forties with Graves' hyperthyroidism. CDR3 DNA: TGCAGCGTTGGAGAGGGGTTGGCTAATGAAAAACTGTTTTTT. Amino acid sequence: CSVGEGLANEKLFF.